This paragraph reports one T cell receptor beta chain. Its matching antigen is unknown. This table comes from immunoSEQ multiplex PCR, and its TCRdb copy is limited to in-frame clones, with some not included. The repertoire holds more than 20,000 clones, with over 75% as singletons. The source of the sample is a study of regulatory dendritic cells for organ transplantation. The overall study: Regulatory dendritic cells came from monocytes given vitamin D3 and IL-10. Dendritic cell cultures received LPS on day 6.

CFSE-labeled sorted T cells met regulatory or mature dendritic cells for 5 to 6 days. V lost 5 bases and J lost 4, with 14 bases in between. Germline CDR1 SGHTA, CDR2 FQGNSA. CDR3 length: 14 residues. Study observations and caveats: Memory T cells were less diverse than naive, with memory CD8+ most oligoclonal. Memory CD8+ clonal expansion seemed more limited with regulatory than mature dendritic cells.

Sequenced input: naive CD4+ T cells from blood cultured with dendritic cells. Subset defined: CD45RA+ naive T cells. The chain combines TRBV7-2 with TRBJ1-2; D is unresolved. This sequence was found in a human donor in good health. Here the CDR3 reads CASSPGPFGYGYTF. The CDR3 DNA reads as TGTGCCAGCAGCCCCGGACCGTTCGGCTATGGCTACACCTTC. Variable domain in full (rest from reference TRBV7-2 and TRBJ1-2): GAGVSQSPSNKVTEKGKDVELRCDPISGHTALYWYRQSLGQGLEFLIYFQGNSAPDKSGLPSDRFSAERTGGSVSTLTIQRTQQEDSAVYLCASSPGPFGYGYTFGSGTRLTVV.